Listed below are T cell receptor beta chains from one sample, sequenced in a study of cytomegalovirus exposure and HLA in healthy donors. Repertoires were generated with immunoSEQ multiplex PCR, while TCRdb's copy carries only in-frame clones and drops some. The sample holds 90,000 to 150,000 clones, approximately 79% seen once. Sequencing was performed on PBMCs. The source is a man aged 50 or older in good health and CMV-seropositive. Both conserved end residues are part of each CDR3. A D gene is named only where the DNA matches it firmly. The listing skips clone size in some rows; elsewhere it reads once, few, many or a size class.

>-|TRBV4-1|15|TRBJ2-1|-
CASSQDNGRYNEQFF
TGCGCCAGCAGCCAAGATAACGGGAGATACAATGAGCAGTTCTTC
>-|TRBV5-1|13|TRBJ2-1|-
CASSLQQYNEQFF
TGCGCCAGCAGCTTGCAACAATACAATGAGCAGTTCTTC
>TRBD2|TRBV27|16|TRBJ2-5|-
CASSPGLAGGLGTQYF
TGTGCCAGCAGTCCAGGACTAGCGGGAGGGCTTGGGACCCAGTACTTC
>-|TRBV7-7|13|TRBJ2-7|-
CASSLGLFYEQYF
TGTGCTAGCAGCTTAGGCCTATTCTACGAGCAGTACTTC
>TRBD2|TRBV2|17|TRBJ2-3|-
CASSEEPLARGGDTQYF
TGTGCCAGCAGTGAAGAACCGCTAGCCCGGGGGGGAGATACGCAGTATTTT
>-|TRBV11-2|14|TRBJ1-3|-
CASSFQQGKDTIYF
TGTGCCAGCAGCTTTCAACAGGGCAAAGACACCATATATTTT
>-|TRBV19|14|TRBJ2-1|-
CASLGRTNYNEQFF
TGTGCCTCCCTGGGGCGGACAAACTACAATGAGCAGTTCTTC
>-|TRBV6-1|15|TRBJ2-3|-
CASSYRDISTDTQYF
TGTGCCAGCAGCTACCGGGACATTAGCACAGATACGCAGTATTTT
>-|TRBV5-4|14|TRBJ1-2|once
CASSLADRDYGYTF
TGTGCCAGCAGCTTGGCTGACAGAGACTATGGCTACACCTTC
>-|TRBV6-1|13|TRBJ1-4|-
CASSRTGNEKLFF
TGTGCCAGCAGTCGAACAGGGAATGAAAAACTGTTTTTT
>-|TRBV9|15|TRBJ1-5|-
CASSVDGTNNQPQHF
TGTGCCAGCAGCGTAGATGGTACTAACAATCAGCCCCAGCATTTT
>TRBD2|TRBV7-2|15|TRBJ2-7|-
CASSHRLAGSYEQYF
TGTGCCAGCAGCCATAGACTAGCGGGTTCCTACGAGCAGTACTTC
>-|TRBV7-2|15|TRBJ2-7|once
CASSPSDGRGFRQYF
TGTGCCAGCAGCCCCTCGGACGGAAGGGGCTTTAGGCAGTACTTC
>TRBD2|TRBV5-1|15|TRBJ2-1|-
CASSFRLAGDNEQFF
TGCGCCAGCAGCTTCCGACTAGCGGGAGACAATGAGCAGTTCTTC
>-|TRBV5-1|15|TRBJ1-1|-
CASSGGGTTNTEAFF
TGCGCCAGCAGCGGAGGAGGGACGACCAACACTGAAGCTTTCTTT
>TRBD2|TRBV13|17|TRBJ2-1|few
CASSGRHGGALYNEQFF
TGTGCCAGCAGCGGACGTCACGGGGGGGCCCTCTACAATGAGCAGTTCTTC
>TRBD2|TRBV6-4|16|TRBJ2-1|-
CASSAVGSGVLNEQFF
TGTGCCAGCAGTGCGGTGGGTAGCGGGGTATTGAATGAGCAGTTCTTC
>TRBD2|TRBV11-2|17|TRBJ2-5|-
CASSLDRLAGGVETQYF
TGTGCCAGCAGCTTAGATCGACTAGCGGGAGGGGTGGAGACCCAGTACTTC
>TRBD2|TRBV10-2|15|TRBJ2-7|-
CASQRQAGGSYEQYF
TGCGCCAGCCAGAGACAGGCGGGAGGTTCCTACGAGCAGTACTTC
>-|TRBV18|15|TRBJ1-3|few
CASSPDTRPGNTIYF
TGTGCCAGCTCACCAGACACCCGGCCTGGAAACACCATATATTTT
>-|TRBV14|12|TRBJ1-6|-
CASSQDRRTLHF
TGTGCCAGCAGCCAAGATCGCAGGACTCTCCACTTT
>TRBD2|TRBV7-6|19|TRBJ2-1|-
CASSSSGTSGGFSYNEQFF
TGTGCCAGCAGCTCTTCCGGGACTAGCGGGGGCTTCTCCTACAATGAGCAGTTCTTC
>-|TRBV9|15|TRBJ1-2|-
CASSRRGRASYGYTF
TGTGCCAGCAGCCGTCGAGGCAGGGCGAGCTATGGCTACACCTTC
>TRBD1|TRBV27|15|TRBJ2-3|-
CASSLGQGDTDTQYF
TGTGCCAGCAGTTTGGGACAGGGGGACACAGATACGCAGTATTTT
>-|TRBV5-6|13|TRBJ2-5|-
CASSFDRKETQYF
TGTGCCAGCAGCTTCGACAGAAAAGAGACCCAGTACTTC
>TRBD1|TRBV6-5|14|TRBJ1-5|-
CASSRQGRNQPQHF
TGTGCCAGCAGCCGACAGGGGAGGAATCAGCCCCAGCATTTT
>-|TRBV7-2|15|TRBJ1-4|-
CASSTLSGGGEKLFF
TGTGCCAGCAGCACACTTTCGGGGGGAGGAGAAAAACTGTTTTTT
>-|TRBV11-3|15|TRBJ2-4|-
CASSLVARTKNIQYF
TGTGCCAGCAGCTTAGTTGCCAGAACCAAAAACATTCAGTACTTC
>TRBD2|TRBV5-1|15|TRBJ2-1|-
CASSWTSGVLNEQFF
TGCGCCAGCAGCTGGACTAGCGGGGTCCTTAATGAGCAGTTCTTC
>TRBD1|TRBV5-6|14|TRBJ1-2|-
CASSSITGVVGYTF
TGTGCCAGCAGCTCAATAACAGGGGTGGTTGGCTACACCTTC
>-|TRBV6-5|15|TRBJ2-3|once
CASSYLGQSTDTQYF
TGTGCCAGCAGTTACCTGGGGCAAAGCACAGATACGCAGTATTTT
>TRBD2|TRBV27|15|TRBJ2-1|-
CASRSPSGYYNEQFF
TGTGCCAGCAGGTCCCCTAGCGGGTATTACAATGAGCAGTTCTTC
>TRBD1|TRBV4-3|20|TRBJ1-5|-
CASSQENWDRGRPSNQPQHF
TGCGCCAGCAGCCAAGAAAATTGGGACAGGGGGCGCCCGAGCAATCAGCCCCAGCATTTT
>TRBD2|TRBV7-2|20|TRBJ2-5|-
CASSLAPKAGGEKTRWTQYF
TGTGCCAGCAGCTTAGCTCCAAAGGCGGGAGGGGAGAAGACAAGATGGACCCAGTACTTC
>-|TRBV14|14|TRBJ2-7|once
CASSHHGWVYEQYF
TGTGCCAGCAGCCACCACGGGTGGGTCTACGAGCAGTACTTC
>TRBD2|TRBV7-6|18|TRBJ2-2|-
CASSPRTSGGLGTGELFF
TGTGCCAGCAGCCCGCGGACTAGCGGGGGCTTGGGCACCGGGGAGCTGTTTTTT
>-|TRBV7-9|15|TRBJ2-3|-
CASSLLKGLTDTQYF
TGTGCCAGCAGCTTACTCAAGGGGCTCACAGATACGCAGTATTTT